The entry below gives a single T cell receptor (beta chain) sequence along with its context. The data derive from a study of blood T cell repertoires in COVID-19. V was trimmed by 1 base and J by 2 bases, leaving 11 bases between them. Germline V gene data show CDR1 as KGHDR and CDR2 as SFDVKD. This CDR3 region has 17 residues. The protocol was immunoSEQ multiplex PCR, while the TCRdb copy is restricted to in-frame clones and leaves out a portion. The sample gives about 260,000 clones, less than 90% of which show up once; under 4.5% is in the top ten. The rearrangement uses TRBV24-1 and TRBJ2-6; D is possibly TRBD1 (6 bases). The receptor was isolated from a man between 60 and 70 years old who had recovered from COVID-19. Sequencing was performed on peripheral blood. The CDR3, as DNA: TGTGCCACCAGTGATTTTGATTACAGGGCTGGGGCCAACGTCCTGACTTTC. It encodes CATSDFDYRAGANVLTF.